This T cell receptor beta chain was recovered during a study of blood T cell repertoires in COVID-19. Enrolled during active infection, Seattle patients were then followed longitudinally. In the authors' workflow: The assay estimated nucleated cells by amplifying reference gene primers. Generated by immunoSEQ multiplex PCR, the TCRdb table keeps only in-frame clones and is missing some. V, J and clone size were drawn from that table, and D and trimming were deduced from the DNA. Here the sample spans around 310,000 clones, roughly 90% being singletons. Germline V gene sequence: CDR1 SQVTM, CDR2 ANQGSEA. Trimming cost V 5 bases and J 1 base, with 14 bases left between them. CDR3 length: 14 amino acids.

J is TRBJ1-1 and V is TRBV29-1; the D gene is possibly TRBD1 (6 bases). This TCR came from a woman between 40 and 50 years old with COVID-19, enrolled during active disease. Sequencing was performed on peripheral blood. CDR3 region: CSVTPRTENTEAFF. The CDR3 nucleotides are TGCAGCGTTACCCCTAGGACAGAGAACACTGAAGCTTTCTTT. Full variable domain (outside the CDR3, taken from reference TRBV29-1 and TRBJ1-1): SAVISQKPSRDICQRGTSLTIQCQVDSQVTMMFWYRQQPGQSLTLIATANQGSEATYESGFVIDKFPISRPNLTFSTLTVSNMSPEDSSIYLCSVTPRTENTEAFFGQGTRLTVV.